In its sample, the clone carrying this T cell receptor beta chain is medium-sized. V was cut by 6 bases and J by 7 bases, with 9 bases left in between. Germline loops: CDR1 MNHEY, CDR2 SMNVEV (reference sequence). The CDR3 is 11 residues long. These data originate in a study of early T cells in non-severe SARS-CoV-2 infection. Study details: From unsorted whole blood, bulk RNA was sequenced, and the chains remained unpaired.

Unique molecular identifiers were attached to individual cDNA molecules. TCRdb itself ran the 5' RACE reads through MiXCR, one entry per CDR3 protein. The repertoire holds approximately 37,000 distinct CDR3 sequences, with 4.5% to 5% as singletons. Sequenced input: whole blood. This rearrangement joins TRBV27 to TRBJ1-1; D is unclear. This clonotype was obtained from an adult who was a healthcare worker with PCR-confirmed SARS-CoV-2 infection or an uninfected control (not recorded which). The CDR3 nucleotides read TGTGCCAGCAGATCTGTCGGTGAAGCTTTCTTT. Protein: CASRSVGEAFF.